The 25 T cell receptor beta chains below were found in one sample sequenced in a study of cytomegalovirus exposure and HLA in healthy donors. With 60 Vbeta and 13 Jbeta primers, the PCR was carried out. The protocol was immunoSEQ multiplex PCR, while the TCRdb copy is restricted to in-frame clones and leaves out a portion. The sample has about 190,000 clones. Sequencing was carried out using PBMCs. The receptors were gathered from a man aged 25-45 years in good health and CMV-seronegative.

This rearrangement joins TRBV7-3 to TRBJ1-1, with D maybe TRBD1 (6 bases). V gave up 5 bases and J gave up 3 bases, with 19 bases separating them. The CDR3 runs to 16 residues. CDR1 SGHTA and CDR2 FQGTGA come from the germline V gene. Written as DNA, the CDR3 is TGTGCCAGCAGCCAGGGGCCCGCCCGGGGGGACACTGAAGCTTTCTTT. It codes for CASSQGPARGDTEAFF.

The CDR3 DNA follows: TGTGCCAGCAGCTTAATCGGCGGGGGTCGTGGATCCTACGAGCAGTACTTC. Residues: CASSLIGGGRGSYEQYF. The chain has TRBV7-9 and TRBJ2-7, with 7 positions matching TRBD2. CDR1 and CDR2 (germline): SEHNR, FQNEAQ (reference sequence). V gave up 2 bases and J gave up 1 base; unmatched junction bases: 11. The CDR3 runs to 17 residues.

CDR3 amino acids: CASSYSLAGVPRNEQYF. The CDR3 nucleotides read TGCGCCAGCAGTTACTCTCTAGCGGGCGTCCCGCGGAACGAGCAGTACTTC. The genes are TRBV5-1 and TRBJ2-7, with 8 bases lining up with TRBD2. The trim removed 5 bases at V and 5 bases at J, leaving 18 bases unmatched. From germline, CDR1 is SGHRS and CDR2 YFSETQ. This CDR3 region has 17 residues.

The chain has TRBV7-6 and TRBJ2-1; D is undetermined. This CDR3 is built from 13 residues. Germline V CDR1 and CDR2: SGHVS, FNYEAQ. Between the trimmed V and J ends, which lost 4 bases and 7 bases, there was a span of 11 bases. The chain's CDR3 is CASSSRLQNEQFF. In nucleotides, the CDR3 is TGTGCCAGCAGCTCCCGCTTACAGAATGAGCAGTTCTTC.

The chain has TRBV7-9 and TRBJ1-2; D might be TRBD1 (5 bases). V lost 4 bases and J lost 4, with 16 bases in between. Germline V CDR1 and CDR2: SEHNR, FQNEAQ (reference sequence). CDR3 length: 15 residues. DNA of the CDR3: TGTGCCAGCAGCTCCCTAGGGGCTACAGTCTATGGCTACACCTTC. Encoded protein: CASSSLGATVYGYTF.

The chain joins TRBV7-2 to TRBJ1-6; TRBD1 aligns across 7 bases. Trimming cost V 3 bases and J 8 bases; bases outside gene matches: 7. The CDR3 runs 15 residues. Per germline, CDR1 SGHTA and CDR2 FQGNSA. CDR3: CASSFATGSDSPLHF. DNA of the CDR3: TGTGCCAGCAGCTTCGCGACAGGGTCAGATTCACCCCTCCACTTT.

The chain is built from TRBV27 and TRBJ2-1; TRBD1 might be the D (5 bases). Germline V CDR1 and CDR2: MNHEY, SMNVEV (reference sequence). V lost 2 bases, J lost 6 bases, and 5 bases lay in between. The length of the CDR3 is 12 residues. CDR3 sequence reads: CASSLRGNEQFF. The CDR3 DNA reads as TGTGCCAGCAGTTTAAGGGGCAATGAGCAGTTCTTC.

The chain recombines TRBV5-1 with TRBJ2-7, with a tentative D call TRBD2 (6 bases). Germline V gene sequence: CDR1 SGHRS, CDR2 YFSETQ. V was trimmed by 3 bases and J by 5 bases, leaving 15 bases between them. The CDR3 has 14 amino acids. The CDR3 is CASSSLTGGHEQYF. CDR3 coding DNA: TGCGCCAGCAGCTCTCTAACCGGGGGACACGAGCAGTACTTC.

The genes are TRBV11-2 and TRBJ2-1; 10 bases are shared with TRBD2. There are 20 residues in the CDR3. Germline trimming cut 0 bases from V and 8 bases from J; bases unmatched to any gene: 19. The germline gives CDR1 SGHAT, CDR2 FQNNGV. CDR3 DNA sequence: TGTGCCAGCAGCTTAGATTGGTACTCGGAGGGAGCGGGAGGGGAGCATGAGCAGTTCTTC. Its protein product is CASSLDWYSEGAGGEHEQFF.

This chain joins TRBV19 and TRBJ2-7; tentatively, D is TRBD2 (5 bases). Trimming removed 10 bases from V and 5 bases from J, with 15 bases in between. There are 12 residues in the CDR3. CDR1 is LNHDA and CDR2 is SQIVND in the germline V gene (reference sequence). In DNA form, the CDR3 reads TGTGCCACCCAACGGGGATCCCACGAGCAGTACTTC. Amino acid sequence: CATQRGSHEQYF.

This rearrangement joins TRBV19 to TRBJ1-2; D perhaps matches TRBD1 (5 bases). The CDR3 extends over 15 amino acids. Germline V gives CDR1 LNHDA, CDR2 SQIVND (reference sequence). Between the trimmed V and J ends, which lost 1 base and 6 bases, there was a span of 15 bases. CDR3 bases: TGTGCCAGTAGTATAGGGGGCAGGGTGAGCGATGGCTACACCTTC. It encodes CASSIGGRVSDGYTF.

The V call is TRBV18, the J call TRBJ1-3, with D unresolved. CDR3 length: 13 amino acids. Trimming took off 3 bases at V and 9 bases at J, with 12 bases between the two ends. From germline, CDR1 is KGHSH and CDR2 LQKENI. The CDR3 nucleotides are TGTGCCAGCTCACCCCGGGTAGAAGGCACCATATATTTT. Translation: CASSPRVEGTIYF.

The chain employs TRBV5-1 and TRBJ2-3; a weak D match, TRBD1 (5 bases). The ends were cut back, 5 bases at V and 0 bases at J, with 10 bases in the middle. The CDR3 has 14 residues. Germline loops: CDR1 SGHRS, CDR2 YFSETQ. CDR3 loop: CASRFDSSTDTQYF. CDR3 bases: TGCGCCAGCAGATTCGACAGCAGCACAGATACGCAGTATTTT.

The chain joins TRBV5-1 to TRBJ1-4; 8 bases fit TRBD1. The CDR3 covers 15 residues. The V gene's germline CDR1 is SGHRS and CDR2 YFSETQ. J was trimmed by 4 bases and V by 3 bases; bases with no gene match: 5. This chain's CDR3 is CASSSATGDNEKLFF. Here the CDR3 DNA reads TGCGCCAGCAGCTCCGCGACAGGGGATAATGAAAAACTGTTTTTT.

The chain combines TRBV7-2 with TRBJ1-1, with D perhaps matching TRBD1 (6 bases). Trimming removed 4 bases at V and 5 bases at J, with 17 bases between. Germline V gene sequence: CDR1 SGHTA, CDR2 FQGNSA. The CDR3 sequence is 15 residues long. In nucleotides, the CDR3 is TGTGCCAGCAGCTATGAGGGCAGGGGAATTACTGAAGCTTTCTTT. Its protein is CASSYEGRGITEAFF.

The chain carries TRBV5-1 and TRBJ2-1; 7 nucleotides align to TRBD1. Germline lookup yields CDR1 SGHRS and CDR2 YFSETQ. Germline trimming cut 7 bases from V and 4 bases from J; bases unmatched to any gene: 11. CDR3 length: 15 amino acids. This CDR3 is CASRSGTVSYNEQFF. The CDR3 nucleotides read TGCGCCAGCCGATCCGGGACAGTCTCATACAATGAGCAGTTCTTC.

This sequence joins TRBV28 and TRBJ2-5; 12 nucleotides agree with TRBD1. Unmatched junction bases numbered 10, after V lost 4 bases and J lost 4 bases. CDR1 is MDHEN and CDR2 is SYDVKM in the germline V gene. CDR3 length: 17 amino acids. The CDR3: CASSSPGTGGWGETQYF. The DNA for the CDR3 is TGTGCCAGCAGTTCCCCCGGGACAGGGGGCTGGGGAGAGACCCAGTACTTC.

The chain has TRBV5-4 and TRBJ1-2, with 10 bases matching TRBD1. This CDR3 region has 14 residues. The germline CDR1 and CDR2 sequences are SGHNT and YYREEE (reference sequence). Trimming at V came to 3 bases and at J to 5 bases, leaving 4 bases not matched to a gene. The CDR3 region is CASSSDRGTYGYTF. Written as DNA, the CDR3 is TGTGCCAGCAGCTCGGACAGGGGGACGTATGGCTACACCTTC.

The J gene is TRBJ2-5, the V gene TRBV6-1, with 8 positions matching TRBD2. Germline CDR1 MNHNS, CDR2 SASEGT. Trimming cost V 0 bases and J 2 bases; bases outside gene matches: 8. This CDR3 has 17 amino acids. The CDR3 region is CASSEAQTGGYQETQYF. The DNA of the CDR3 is TGTGCCAGCAGTGAAGCGCAGACGGGAGGGTATCAAGAGACCCAGTACTTC.

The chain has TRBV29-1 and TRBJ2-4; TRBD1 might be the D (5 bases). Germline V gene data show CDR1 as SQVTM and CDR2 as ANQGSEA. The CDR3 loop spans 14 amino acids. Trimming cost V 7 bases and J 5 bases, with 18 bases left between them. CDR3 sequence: CSAGQEQGENIQYF. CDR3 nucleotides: TGCAGCGCCGGCCAGGAGCAGGGTGAAAACATTCAGTACTTC. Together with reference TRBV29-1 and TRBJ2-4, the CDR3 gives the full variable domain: SAVISQKPSRDICQRGTSLTIQCQVDSQVTMMFWYRQQPGQSLTLIATANQGSEATYESGFVIDKFPISRPNLTFSTLTVSNMSPEDSSIYLCSAGQEQGENIQYFGAGTRLSVL.

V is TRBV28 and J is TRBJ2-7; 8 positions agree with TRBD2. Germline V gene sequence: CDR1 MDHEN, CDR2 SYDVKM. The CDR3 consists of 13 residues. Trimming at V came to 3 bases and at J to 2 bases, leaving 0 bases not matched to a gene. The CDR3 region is CASSLTSAYEQYF. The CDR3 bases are TGTGCCAGCAGTTTGACTAGCGCCTACGAGCAGTACTTC. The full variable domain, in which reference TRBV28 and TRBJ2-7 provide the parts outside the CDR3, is DVKVTQSSRYLVKRTGEKVFLECVQDMDHENMFWYRQDPGLGLRLIYFSYDVKMKEKGDIPEGYSVSREKKERFSLILESASTNQTSMYLCASSLTSAYEQYFGPGTRLTVT.

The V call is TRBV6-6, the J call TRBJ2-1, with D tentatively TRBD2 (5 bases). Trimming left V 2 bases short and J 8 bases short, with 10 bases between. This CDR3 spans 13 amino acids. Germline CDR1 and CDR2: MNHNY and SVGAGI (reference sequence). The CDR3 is CASSYQRRDEQFF. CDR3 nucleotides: TGTGCCAGCAGTTACCAGCGGCGGGATGAGCAGTTCTTC.

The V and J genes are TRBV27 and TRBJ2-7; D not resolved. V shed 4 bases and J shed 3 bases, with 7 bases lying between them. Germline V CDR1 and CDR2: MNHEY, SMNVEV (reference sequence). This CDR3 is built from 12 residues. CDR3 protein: CASSSSIYEQYF. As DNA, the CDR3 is TGTGCCAGCAGTTCCTCTATCTACGAGCAGTACTTC.

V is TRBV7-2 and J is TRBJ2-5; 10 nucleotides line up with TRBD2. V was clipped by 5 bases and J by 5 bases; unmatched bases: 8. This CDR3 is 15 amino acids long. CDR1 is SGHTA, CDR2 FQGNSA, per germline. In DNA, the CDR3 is TGTGCCAGCAGCCTTGGAATAGCGGGAGGTGAGACCCAGTACTTC. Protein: CASSLGIAGGETQYF.

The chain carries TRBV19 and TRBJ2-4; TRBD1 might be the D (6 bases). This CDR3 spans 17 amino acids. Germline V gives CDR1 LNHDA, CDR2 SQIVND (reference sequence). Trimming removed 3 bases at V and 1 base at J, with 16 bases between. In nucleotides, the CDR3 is TGTGCCAGTAGTATCCCCGCCCAAACAGGGGCCAAAAACATTCAGTACTTC. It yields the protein CASSIPAQTGAKNIQYF.